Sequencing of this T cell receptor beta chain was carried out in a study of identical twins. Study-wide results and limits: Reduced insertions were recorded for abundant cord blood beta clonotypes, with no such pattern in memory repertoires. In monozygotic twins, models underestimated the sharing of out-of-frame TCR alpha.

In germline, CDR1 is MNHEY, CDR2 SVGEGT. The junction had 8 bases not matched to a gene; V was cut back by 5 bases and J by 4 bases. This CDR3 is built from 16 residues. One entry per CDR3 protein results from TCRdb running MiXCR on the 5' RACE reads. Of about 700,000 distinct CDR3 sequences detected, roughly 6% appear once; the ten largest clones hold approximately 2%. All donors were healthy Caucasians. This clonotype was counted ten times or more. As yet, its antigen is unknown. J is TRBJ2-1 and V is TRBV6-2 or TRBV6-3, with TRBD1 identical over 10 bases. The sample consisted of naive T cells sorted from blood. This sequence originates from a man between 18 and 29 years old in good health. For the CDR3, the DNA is TGTGCCAGCAGTCCCCGGGACAGGGGAAGGTACAATGAGCAGTTCTTC. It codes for CASSPRDRGRYNEQFF.